This TCR beta chain comes out of a study of blood T cells in healthy people across ages. Then a second PCR, running roughly 7 to 11 cycles, was carried out with a sample-barcoded 5' primer and a J-beta primer mix. Through a template-switch adaptor with 12 random nucleotides, each cDNA molecule received a tag. A minimum of 3 million CDR3-containing paired-end reads was obtained for each sample. Each CDR3 protein gets one entry after TCRdb re-called the 5' RACE reads with MiXCR. The sample includes 1.5 million to 2 million distinct CDR3 sequences, around 35% seen only once; the top ten take 11%. General study findings and limits: Unsorted PBMCs blocked a conclusive comparison of naive and antigen-experienced cells.

Donation came from healthy Caucasian individuals in Russia who were aged 6 to 90. Regarding this clonotype: Its antigen remains unidentified.

Sample: blood. The clonotype was recovered from a woman in her 30s in good health.

In DNA, the CDR3 is TGTGCCAGCAGTGACCACCGCTATGGCTACACCTTC. Encoded protein: CASSDHRYGYTF. The V and J genes are TRBV2 and TRBJ1-2, with D unresolved. V was shortened by 3 bases and J by 4 bases, with 6 bases between the two germline ends. Germline values: CDR1 SNHLY, CDR2 FYNNEI. The CDR3 extends over 12 amino acids.